One sample yielded the 22 T cell receptor beta chains listed below, sequenced in a study of beta chain features in type 1 diabetes. Reverse transcription of all isolated RNA meant that expressed TCRB transcripts were sequenced. Some clones are missing from TCRdb's copy, which holds only in-frame ones; the method was immunoSEQ multiplex PCR. The table records 850,000 to 900,000 clones, 17% of them present only once. The sequencing sample was made of naive CD4+ T cells from blood. The receptors here all came from a woman aged 18-30 years in good health.

The gene calls are TRBV27 and TRBJ2-5, with 12 bases fitting TRBD2. V gave up 9 bases and J gave up 6 bases; unmatched junction bases: 11. This CDR3 has 15 amino acids. The germline CDR1 and CDR2 sequences are MNHEY and SMNVEV (reference sequence). The CDR3 reads CASASSGRAPQTQYF. CDR3 nucleotide sequence: TGTGCCAGTGCGTCTAGCGGGAGGGCCCCGCAGACCCAGTACTTC.

This clone was counted only a few times. This chain uses TRBV28 with TRBJ1-1, with 7 bases identical to TRBD1. The CDR3 is 13 amino acids. The V gene's germline CDR1 is MDHEN and CDR2 SYDVKM. V lost 5 bases to trimming and J lost 4 bases; unmatched junction nucleotides: 4. The CDR3 nucleotides are TGTGCCAGCAGTGACAGGGATGCCACTGAAGCTTTCTTT. It translates to CASSDRDATEAFF.

This clone was detected only a few times. This chain uses TRBV5-8 with TRBJ2-3; D not resolved. This CDR3 region has 16 residues. V was trimmed by 2 bases and J by 1 base, leaving 14 bases between them. Germline V gives CDR1 SGHTS, CDR2 YDEGEE. The CDR3: CASSFTLAHGTDTQYF. The CDR3 DNA reads as TGTGCCAGCAGCTTTACACTGGCGCATGGCACAGATACGCAGTATTTT.

The chain employs TRBV7-3 and TRBJ2-1; 8 nucleotides match TRBD1. V shed 2 bases, J shed 7 bases, and the junction held 7 bases outside the gene matches. The CDR3 loop spans 15 amino acids. Germline CDR1 and CDR2: SGHTA and FQGTGA. The CDR3 is CASSLGGQGGNEQFF. The CDR3 nucleotides read TGTGCCAGCAGCTTAGGAGGACAGGGCGGGAATGAGCAGTTCTTC. Combining the CDR3 with reference TRBV7-3 and TRBJ2-1 gives the whole variable domain GAGVSQTPSNKVTEKGKYVELRCDPISGHTALYWYRQSLGQGPEFLIYFQGTGAADDSGLPNDRFFAVRPEGSVSTLKIQRTERGDSAVYLCASSLGGQGGNEQFFGPGTRLTVL.

There are a few counts of this clone. The J gene is TRBJ2-7, the V gene TRBV18; D gene unclear. CDR3 length: 14 residues. Germline V gene data show CDR1 as KGHSH and CDR2 as LQKENI. V dropped 2 bases and J dropped 3 bases, with 11 bases sitting between them. The CDR3 DNA is TGTGCCAGCTCACCAGGGCCGATTTTCTACGAGCAGTACTTC. Residues: CASSPGPIFYEQYF.

This clone has more than one count but fewer than ten. Germline and junction disagree at one end, which may indicate a read error. DNA of the CDR3: TGCGCCAGCAGCCGAACCGCGGGAGGCAGCGGCGACTTT. This sequence encodes CASSRTAGGSGDF. V gene TRBV4-1 combines with J gene TRBJ1-1; no firm D call. This CDR3 is 13 amino acids long. Germline V lookup: CDR1 MGHRA, CDR2 YSYEKL.

Regarding this clone: One end of the junction varies from germline; a read error may be responsible. V is TRBV7-7 and J is TRBJ2-2; TRBD2 agrees at 9 bases. The CDR3 covers 15 residues. Germline CDR1 reads SSHAT; CDR2 reads FNYEAQ (reference sequence). DNA for the CDR3: TGTGCTAGCAGCCCGCTAGCGGGGTACACCGGGGAGCTGTTTTTT. Residues: CASSPLAGYTGELFF.

The rearrangement links TRBV19 to TRBJ2-6; the match to TRBD1 covers 7 bases. Trimming took 4 bases from V and 0 from J; bases not matched to a gene: 6. The CDR3 consists of 17 residues. Germline CDR1 and CDR2: LNHDA and SQIVND (reference sequence). DNA for the CDR3: TGTGCCAGTAGTAACCTCTGGGACAGCTCTGGGGCCAACGTCCTGACTTTC. Its translation is CASSNLWDSSGANVLTF.

The V and J genes are TRBV21-1 and TRBJ2-1; whether TRBD1, the table's D call, matches the DNA was not checked. TRBV21-1 is a pseudogene segment. This CDR3 has 16 amino acids. The CDR3 nucleotides are TGTGCCAGCGCTAATCAGGGCATCAAACGGTCAGACGAGCAGTTCTTC. This sequence encodes CASANQGIKRSDEQFF.

The chain couples TRBV4-2 to TRBJ2-7; TRBD2 matches at 9 bases. Germline-derived CDR1 and CDR2 are LGHNA and YNFKEQ. Trimming cost V 3 bases and J 6 bases; bases outside gene matches: 6. The CDR3 totals 14 residues. The CDR3 protein is CASSHTGLAREQYF. DNA for the CDR3: TGTGCCAGCAGCCATACGGGACTAGCCCGCGAGCAGTACTTC.

In its sample, this clone was seen a few times. The gene calls are TRBV5-4 and TRBJ2-5, with a weak D call TRBD2 (6 bases). CDR3 length equals 14 residues. Trimming removed 1 base from V and 3 bases from J, with 10 bases in between. CDR1 is SGHNT and CDR2 is YYREEE in the germline V gene (reference sequence). The chain's CDR3 is CASSLSSAEETQYF. In DNA form, the CDR3 reads TGTGCCAGCAGCTTGTCTAGCGCCGAAGAGACCCAGTACTTC.

The chain links TRBV11-2 to TRBJ2-1; TRBD2 is a possible D gene (6 bases). This CDR3 is 13 amino acids long. Deletions cut 4 bases from V and 9 bases from J, with 13 bases between. Germline assignment: CDR1 SGHAT and CDR2 FQNNGV. The CDR3 is CASSSVGGIEQFF. Here the CDR3 DNA reads TGTGCCAGCAGCTCCGTCGGGGGTATTGAGCAGTTCTTC.

The chain couples TRBV15 to TRBJ2-2; D may be TRBD1 (6 bases). Trimming cost V 0 bases and J 1 base, with 9 bases left between them. The CDR3 covers 16 residues. Germline-derived CDR1 and CDR2 are LNHNV and YYDKDF (reference sequence). DNA of the CDR3: TGTGCCACCAGCAGAGAAACAGGGCGGAACACCGGGGAGCTGTTTTTT. Protein product: CATSRETGRNTGELFF.

CDR3 DNA: TGTGCCAGCTCACCACTGGCCGGGACAGGTCATGAAAAACTGTTTTTT. Amino acid sequence: CASSPLAGTGHEKLFF. The chain employs TRBV18 and TRBJ1-4; 8 bases agree with TRBD1. Germline V gene data show CDR1 as KGHSH and CDR2 as LQKENI. V shed 1 base and J 6 bases; nucleotides not matched to a gene: 7. The CDR3 contains 16 residues.

The rearrangement uses TRBV7-2 and TRBJ2-7; 8 bases are shared with TRBD1. J gave up 2 bases and V 5 bases, and 5 bases lay outside the gene matches. CDR3 length: 14 amino acids. The germline gives CDR1 SGHTA, CDR2 FQGNSA. The CDR3 DNA follows: TGTGCCAGCAGCCCGGGACAGGTCGCCTACGAGCAGTACTTC. As protein: CASSPGQVAYEQYF.

This clone came up a few times. The chain is built from TRBV4-2 and TRBJ2-7; possible D gene TRBD2, 5 bases. The CDR3 contains 15 residues. The ends were cut back, 0 bases at V and 3 bases at J, with 12 bases in the middle. CDR1 is LGHNA, CDR2 YNFKEQ, per germline. The CDR3 DNA follows: TGTGCCAGCAGCCAAGATGAGGGAGCGAACTACGAGCAGTACTTC. Its protein is CASSQDEGANYEQYF.

The sample holds a few counts of this clone. The J gene is TRBJ2-3, the V gene TRBV5-1; D call uncertain. V was clipped by 4 bases and J by 8 bases, with 14 bases between them. Germline V gene sequence: CDR1 SGHRS, CDR2 YFSETQ. This CDR3 has 13 amino acids. This CDR3 reads CASSLEELGTQYF. CDR3 coding DNA: TGCGCCAGCAGCCTTGAGGAGCTTGGTACGCAGTATTTT.

The chain links TRBV6-5 to TRBJ2-7, with D possibly TRBD2 on 6 matching bases. V lost 3 bases, J lost 5 bases, and 17 bases lay in between. The CDR3 totals 15 residues. The V gene's germline CDR1 is MNHEY and CDR2 SVGAGI. In DNA, the CDR3 is TGTGCCAGCAGTTATATGGGGGGACGGAGGAACGAGCAGTACTTC. It specifies CASSYMGGRRNEQYF.

The table lists this clone with a few counts. The chain combines TRBV27 with TRBJ2-6, with 10 bases aligning to TRBD1. The CDR3 has 17 residues. After removal of 5 bases from V and 0 bases from J, the junction contained 4 bases not matched to a gene. CDR1 and CDR2 (germline): MNHEY, SMNVEV (reference sequence). The CDR3 nucleotides are TGTGCCAGCAGTAGCAGACAGGGGGCCTCTGGGGCCAACGTCCTGACTTTC. It is translated as CASSSRQGASGANVLTF.

The V and J genes are TRBV4-1 and TRBJ2-1, with no clear D. This CDR3 is built from 16 residues. The V gene lost 2 bases and the J gene lost 8 bases, with 19 bases spanning the gap. Germline V gives CDR1 MGHRA, CDR2 YSYEKL. This CDR3 is CASSQPPRGKRDEQFF. CDR3 in DNA: TGCGCCAGCAGCCAACCACCTCGAGGAAAACGGGATGAGCAGTTCTTC.

V is TRBV7-2 and J is TRBJ2-3; D ambiguous. V was clipped by 5 bases and J by 3 bases, with 15 bases between them. CDR3 size: 15 residues. Germline V gives CDR1 SGHTA, CDR2 FQGNSA. The CDR3 is CASSPSRVATDTQYF. DNA of the CDR3: TGTGCCAGCAGCCCCTCACGGGTGGCAACAGATACGCAGTATTTT.

The chain joins TRBV15 to TRBJ2-3; no definite D call. Trimming cost V 1 base and J 2 bases, with 10 bases left between them. From germline, CDR1 is LNHNV and CDR2 YYDKDF (reference sequence). The CDR3 length is 15 residues. The CDR3 loop is CATSRGAVLTDTQYF. The CDR3 DNA is TGTGCCACCAGCAGAGGGGCAGTCCTCACAGATACGCAGTATTTT.